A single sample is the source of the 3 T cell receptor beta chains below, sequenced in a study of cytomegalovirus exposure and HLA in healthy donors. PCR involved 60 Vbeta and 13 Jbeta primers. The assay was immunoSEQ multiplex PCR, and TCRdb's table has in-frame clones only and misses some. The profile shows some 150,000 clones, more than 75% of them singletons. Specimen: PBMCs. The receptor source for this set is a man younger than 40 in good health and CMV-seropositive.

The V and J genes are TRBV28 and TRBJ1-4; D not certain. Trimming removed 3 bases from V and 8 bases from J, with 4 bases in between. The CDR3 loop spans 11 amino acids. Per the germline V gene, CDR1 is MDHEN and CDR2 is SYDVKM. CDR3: CASSFKEKLFF. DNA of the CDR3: TGTGCCAGCAGTTTCAAAGAAAAACTGTTTTTT.

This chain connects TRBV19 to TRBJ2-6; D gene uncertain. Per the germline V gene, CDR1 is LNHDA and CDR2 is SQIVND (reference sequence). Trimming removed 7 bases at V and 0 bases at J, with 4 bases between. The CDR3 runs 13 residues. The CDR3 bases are TGTGCCAGTATTCACTCTGGGGCCAACGTCCTGACTTTC. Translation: CASIHSGANVLTF.

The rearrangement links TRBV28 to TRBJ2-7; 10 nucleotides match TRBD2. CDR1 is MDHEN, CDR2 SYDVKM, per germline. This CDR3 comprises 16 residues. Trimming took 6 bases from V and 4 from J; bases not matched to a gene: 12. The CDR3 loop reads CASSRAGTSVSYEQYF. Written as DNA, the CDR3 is TGTGCCAGCAGCCGGGCCGGGACTAGCGTATCGTACGAGCAGTACTTC.